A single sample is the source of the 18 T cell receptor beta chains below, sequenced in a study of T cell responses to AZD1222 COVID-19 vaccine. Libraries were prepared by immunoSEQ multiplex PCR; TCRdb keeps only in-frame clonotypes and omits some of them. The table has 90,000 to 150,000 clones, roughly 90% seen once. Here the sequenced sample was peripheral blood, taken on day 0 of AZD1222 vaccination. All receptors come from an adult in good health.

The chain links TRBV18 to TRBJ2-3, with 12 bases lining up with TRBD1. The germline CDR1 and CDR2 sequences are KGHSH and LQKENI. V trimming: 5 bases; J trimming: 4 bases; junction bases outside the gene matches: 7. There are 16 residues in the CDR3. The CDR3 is CASSTGTGGAADTQYF. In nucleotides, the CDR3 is TGTGCCAGCTCAACCGGGACAGGGGGCGCGGCAGATACGCAGTATTTT.

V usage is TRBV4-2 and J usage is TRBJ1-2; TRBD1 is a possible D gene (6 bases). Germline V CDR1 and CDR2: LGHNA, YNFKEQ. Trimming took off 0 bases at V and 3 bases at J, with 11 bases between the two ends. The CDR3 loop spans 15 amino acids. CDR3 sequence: CASSQEGRGDYGYTF. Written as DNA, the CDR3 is TGTGCCAGCAGCCAAGAGGGCAGGGGAGACTATGGCTACACCTTC.

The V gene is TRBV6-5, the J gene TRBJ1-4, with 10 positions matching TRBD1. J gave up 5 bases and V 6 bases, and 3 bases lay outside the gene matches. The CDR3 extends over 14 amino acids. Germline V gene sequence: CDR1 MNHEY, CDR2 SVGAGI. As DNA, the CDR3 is TGTGCCAGCAGGCCGGGACAGGGGAATGAAAAACTGTTTTTT. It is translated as CASRPGQGNEKLFF.

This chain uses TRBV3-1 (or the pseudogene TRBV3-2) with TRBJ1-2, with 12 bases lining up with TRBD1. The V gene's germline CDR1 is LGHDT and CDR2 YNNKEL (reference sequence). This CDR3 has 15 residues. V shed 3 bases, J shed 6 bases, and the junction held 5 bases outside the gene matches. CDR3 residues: CASSQGQGAIDGYTF. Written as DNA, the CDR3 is TGTGCCAGCAGCCAGGGACAGGGGGCTATCGATGGCTACACCTTC.

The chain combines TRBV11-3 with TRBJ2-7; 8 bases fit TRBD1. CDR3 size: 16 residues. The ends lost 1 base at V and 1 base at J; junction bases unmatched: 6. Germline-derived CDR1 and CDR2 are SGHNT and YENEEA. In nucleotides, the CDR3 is TGTGCCAGCAGCTTAGCTGGGACAGGAGGATCCTACGAGCAGTACTTC. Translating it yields CASSLAGTGGSYEQYF.

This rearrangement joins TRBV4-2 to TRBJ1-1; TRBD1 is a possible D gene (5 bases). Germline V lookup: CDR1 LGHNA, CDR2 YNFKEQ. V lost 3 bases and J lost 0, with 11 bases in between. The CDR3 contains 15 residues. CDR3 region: CASSHPGRMNTEAFF. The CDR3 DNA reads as TGTGCCAGCAGCCACCCGGGACGTATGAACACTGAAGCTTTCTTT.

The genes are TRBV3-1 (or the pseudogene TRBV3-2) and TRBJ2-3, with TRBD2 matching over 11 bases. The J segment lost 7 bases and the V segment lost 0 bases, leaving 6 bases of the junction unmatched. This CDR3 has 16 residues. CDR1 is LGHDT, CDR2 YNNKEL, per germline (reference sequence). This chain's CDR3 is CASSQDILAGGYTQYF. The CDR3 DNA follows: TGTGCCAGCAGCCAAGATATCCTAGCGGGAGGCTATACGCAGTATTTT.

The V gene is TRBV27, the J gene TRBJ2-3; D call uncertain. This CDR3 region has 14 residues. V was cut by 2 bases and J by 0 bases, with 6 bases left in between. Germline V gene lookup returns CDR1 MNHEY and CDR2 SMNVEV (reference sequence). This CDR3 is CASSLATSTDTQYF. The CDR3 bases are TGTGCCAGCAGTTTAGCGACTAGCACAGATACGCAGTATTTT.

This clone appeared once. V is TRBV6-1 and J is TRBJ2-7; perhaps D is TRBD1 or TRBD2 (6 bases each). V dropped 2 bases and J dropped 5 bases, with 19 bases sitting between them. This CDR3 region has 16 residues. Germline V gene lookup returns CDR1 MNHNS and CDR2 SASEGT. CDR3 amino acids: CASSEFLVGGGNEQYF. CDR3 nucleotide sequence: TGTGCCAGCAGTGAATTCCTGGTAGGAGGGGGGAACGAGCAGTACTTC.

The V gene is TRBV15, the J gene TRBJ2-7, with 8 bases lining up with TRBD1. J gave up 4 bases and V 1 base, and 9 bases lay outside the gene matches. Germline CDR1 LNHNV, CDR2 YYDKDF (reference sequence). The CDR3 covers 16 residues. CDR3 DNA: TGTGCCACCAGCAGAGGGGAAGGACAGGGCGGATACGAGCAGTACTTC. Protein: CATSRGEGQGGYEQYF.

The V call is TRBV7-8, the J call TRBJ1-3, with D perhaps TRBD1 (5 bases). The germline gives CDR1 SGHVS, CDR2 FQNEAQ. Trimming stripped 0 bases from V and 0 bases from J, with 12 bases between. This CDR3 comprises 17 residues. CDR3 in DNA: TGTGCCAGCAGCTTAGCGATGGGGGTAGTCTCTGGAAACACCATATATTTT. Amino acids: CASSLAMGVVSGNTIYF.

The CDR3, as DNA: TGCGCCAGCAGCTTCGGCGGGGGTTCTCCCACAGATACGCAGTATTTT. As protein: CASSFGGGSPTDTQYF. V is TRBV5-1 and J is TRBJ2-3; the match to TRBD2 covers 7 bases. The CDR3 is 16 residues long. The germline V gene encodes CDR1 SGHRS and CDR2 YFSETQ. V lost 2 bases, J lost 2 bases, and 8 bases stayed unmatched.

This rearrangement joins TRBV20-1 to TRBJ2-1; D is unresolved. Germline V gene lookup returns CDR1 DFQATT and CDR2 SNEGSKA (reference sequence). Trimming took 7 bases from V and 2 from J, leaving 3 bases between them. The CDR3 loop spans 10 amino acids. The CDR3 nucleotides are TGCAGTGTGACCTACAATGAGCAGTTCTTC. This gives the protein CSVTYNEQFF.

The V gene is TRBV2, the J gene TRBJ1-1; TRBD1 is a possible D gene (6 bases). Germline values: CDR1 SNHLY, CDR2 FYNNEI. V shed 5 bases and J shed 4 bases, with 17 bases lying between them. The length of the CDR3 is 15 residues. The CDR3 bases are TGTGCCAGCAGTACCCGAGTAACAGGGCTCACTGAAGCTTTCTTT. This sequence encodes CASSTRVTGLTEAFF.

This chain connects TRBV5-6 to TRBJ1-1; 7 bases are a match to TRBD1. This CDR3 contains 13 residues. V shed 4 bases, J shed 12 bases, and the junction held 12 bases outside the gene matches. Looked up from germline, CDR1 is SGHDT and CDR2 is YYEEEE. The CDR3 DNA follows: TGTGCCAGCAGCCCGCCCCTACAGGGGAGGACTTTCTTT. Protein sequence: CASSPPLQGRTFF.

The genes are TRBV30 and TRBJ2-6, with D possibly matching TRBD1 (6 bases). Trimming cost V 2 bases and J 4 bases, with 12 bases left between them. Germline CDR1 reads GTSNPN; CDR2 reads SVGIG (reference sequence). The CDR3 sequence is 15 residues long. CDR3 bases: TGTGCCTGGAGTCCACAGGGCGACGGGGCCAACGTCCTGACTTTC. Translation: CAWSPQGDGANVLTF.

CDR3 loop: CASSPLGQDTQYF. CDR3 DNA: TGTGCCAGCTCACCACTGGGTCAGGATACGCAGTATTTT. This chain joins TRBV18 and TRBJ2-3; no clear D gene. V was pared by 1 base and J by 6 bases, with 8 bases between. The germline gives CDR1 KGHSH, CDR2 LQKENI. CDR3 length equals 13 residues. The full variable domain, in which reference TRBV18 and TRBJ2-3 provide the parts outside the CDR3, is NAGVMQNPRHLVRRRGQEARLRCSPMKGHSHVYWYRQLPEEGLKFMVYLQKENIIDESGMPKERFSAEFPKEGPSILRIQQVVRGDSAAYFCASSPLGQDTQYFGPGTRLTVL.

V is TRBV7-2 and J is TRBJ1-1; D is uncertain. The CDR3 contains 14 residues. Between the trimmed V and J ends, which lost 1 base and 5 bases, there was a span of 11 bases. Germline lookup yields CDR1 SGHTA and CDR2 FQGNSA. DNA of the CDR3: TGTGCCAGCAGCTTAGTCCCAAGAGGGACTGAAGCTTTCTTT. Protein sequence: CASSLVPRGTEAFF.